A few counts support the clone carrying this T cell receptor beta chain. Its target is not known. 60 Vbeta and 13 Jbeta primers were used in PCR. The method was immunoSEQ multiplex PCR; TCRdb's version includes in-frame clones alone and lacks a portion of them. The sample consists of 200,000 or so clones, around four fifths of them appearing once. With 1 base removed from V and 0 bases from J, the gap between germline ends came to 7 bases. Germline V gene lookup returns CDR1 SGHTA and CDR2 FQGTGA. CDR3 size: 16 residues. This record belongs to a study of cytomegalovirus exposure and HLA in healthy donors. The study, taken as a whole, reports: A later analysis by the authors found several of the most significant clusters apparently linked to common viral pathogens. Most CMV-associated TCR beta chains were later found to appear HLA-restricted. Accounts indicate the classifier identified cytomegalovirus status with strong specificity and sensitivity.

This receptor was taken from a woman in her 50s in good health and CMV-seropositive. The V gene is TRBV7-3, the J gene TRBJ2-6; D is undetermined. Sequenced input: PBMCs. The CDR3 is CASSLNPSSGANVLTF. The CDR3 region has the DNA TGTGCCAGCAGCTTAAATCCCAGCTCTGGGGCCAACGTCCTGACTTTC.